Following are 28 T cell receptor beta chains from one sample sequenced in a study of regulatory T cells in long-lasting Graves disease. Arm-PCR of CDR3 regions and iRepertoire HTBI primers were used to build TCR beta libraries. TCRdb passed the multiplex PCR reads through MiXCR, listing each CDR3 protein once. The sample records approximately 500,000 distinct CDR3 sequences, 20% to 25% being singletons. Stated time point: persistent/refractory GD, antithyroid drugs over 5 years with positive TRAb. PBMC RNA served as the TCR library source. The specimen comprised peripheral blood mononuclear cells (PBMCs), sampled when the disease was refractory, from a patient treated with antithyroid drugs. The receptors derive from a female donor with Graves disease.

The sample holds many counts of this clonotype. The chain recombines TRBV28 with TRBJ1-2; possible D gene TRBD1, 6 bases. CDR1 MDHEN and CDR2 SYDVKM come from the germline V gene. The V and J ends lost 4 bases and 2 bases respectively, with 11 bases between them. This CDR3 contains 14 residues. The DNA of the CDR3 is TGTGCCAGCAGTTATCCAGGGGACAACTATGGCTACACCTTC. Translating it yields CASSYPGDNYGYTF.

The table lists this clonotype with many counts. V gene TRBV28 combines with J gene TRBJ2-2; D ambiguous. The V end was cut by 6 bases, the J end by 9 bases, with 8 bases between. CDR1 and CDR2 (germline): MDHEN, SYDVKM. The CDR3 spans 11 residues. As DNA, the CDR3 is TGTGCCAGCAGAGGTCCGAGGGAGCTGTTTTTT. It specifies CASRGPRELFF.

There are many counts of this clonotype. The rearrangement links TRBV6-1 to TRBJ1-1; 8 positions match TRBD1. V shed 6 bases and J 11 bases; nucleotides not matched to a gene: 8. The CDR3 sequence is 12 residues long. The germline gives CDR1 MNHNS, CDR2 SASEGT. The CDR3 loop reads CASRDRDLRAFF. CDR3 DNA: TGTGCCAGCAGGGACAGGGATTTACGGGCTTTCTTT.

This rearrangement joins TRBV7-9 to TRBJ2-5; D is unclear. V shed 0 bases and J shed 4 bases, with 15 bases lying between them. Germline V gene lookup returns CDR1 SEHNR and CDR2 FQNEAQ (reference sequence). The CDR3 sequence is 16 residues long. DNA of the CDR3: TGTGCCAGCAGCTTAGCAAACAGAGGAGAAGGAGAGACCCAGTACTTC. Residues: CASSLANRGEGETQYF.

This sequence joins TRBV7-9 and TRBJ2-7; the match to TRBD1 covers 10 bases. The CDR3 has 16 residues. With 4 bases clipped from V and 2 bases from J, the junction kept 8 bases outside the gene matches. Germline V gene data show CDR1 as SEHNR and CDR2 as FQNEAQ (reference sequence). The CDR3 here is CASSYRGTGAPYEQYF. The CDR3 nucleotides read TGTGCCAGCAGCTATAGAGGGACAGGGGCCCCCTACGAGCAGTACTTC.

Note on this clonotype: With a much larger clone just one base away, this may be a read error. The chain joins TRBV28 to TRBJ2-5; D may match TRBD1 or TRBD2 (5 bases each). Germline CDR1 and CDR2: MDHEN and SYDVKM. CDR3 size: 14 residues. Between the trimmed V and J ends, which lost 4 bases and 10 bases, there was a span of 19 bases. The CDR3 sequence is CASSWTPGALIQYF. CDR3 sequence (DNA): TGTGCCAGCAGTTGGACCCCCGGGGCTCTGATCCAGTACTTC.

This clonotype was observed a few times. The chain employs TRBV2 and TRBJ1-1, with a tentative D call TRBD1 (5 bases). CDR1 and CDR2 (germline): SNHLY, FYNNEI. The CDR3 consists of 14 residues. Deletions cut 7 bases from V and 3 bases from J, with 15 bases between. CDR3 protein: CASTGPGGDTEAFF. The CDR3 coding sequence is TGTGCCAGCACAGGGCCGGGCGGGGACACTGAAGCTTTCTTT.

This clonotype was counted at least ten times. This CDR3 is CASSYGEVGSAYEQYF. The CDR3 region has the DNA TGTGCCAGCAGTTACGGGGAGGTGGGGAGTGCCTACGAGCAGTACTTC. The V and J genes are TRBV6-5 and TRBJ2-7; TRBD2 is a possible D gene (6 bases). The V gene's germline CDR1 is MNHEY and CDR2 SVGAGI. The CDR3 consists of 16 residues. Trimming stripped 2 bases from V and 2 bases from J, with 16 bases between.

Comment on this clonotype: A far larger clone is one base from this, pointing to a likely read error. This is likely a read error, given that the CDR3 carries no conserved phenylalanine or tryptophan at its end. CDR3 sequence reads: CASSLQGGQPQHY. The CDR3 coding sequence is TGTGCCAGCAGCTTACAAGGTGGGCAGCCCCAGCATTAT. The chain combines TRBV7-2 with TRBJ1-5; the D is unclear. This CDR3 contains 13 residues. CDR1 is SGHTA and CDR2 is FQGNSA in the germline V gene. Trimming took 2 bases from V and 7 from J, leaving 9 bases between them.

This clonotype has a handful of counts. This CDR3 reads CASSPAQTNDYGYTF. The CDR3 bases are TGTGCCAGCAGCCCCGCCCAGACTAATGACTATGGCTACACCTTC. The genes are TRBV7-2 and TRBJ1-2; D gene ambiguous. The germline V and J ends were trimmed by 5 bases and 3 bases, with 16 bases remaining between them. Germline assignment: CDR1 SGHTA and CDR2 FQGNSA. The CDR3 has 15 residues.

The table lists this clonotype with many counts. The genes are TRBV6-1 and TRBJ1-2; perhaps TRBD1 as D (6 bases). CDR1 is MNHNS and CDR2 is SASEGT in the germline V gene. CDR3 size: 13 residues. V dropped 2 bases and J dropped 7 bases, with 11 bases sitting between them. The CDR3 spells CASSESGTPGYTF. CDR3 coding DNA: TGTGCCAGCAGTGAATCCGGGACACCTGGCTACACCTTC.

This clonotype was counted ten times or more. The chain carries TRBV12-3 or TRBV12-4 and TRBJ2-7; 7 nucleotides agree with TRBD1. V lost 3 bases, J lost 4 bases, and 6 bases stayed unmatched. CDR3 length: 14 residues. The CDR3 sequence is CASSFQDRSYEQYF. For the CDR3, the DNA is TGTGCCAGCAGTTTTCAGGACAGGAGTTACGAGCAGTACTTC.

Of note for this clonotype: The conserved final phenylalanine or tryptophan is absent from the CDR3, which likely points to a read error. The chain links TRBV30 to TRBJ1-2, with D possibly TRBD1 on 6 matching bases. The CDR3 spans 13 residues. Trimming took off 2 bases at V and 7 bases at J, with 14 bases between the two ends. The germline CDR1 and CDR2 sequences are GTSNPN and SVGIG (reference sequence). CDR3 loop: CAWSRGGTSGYTI. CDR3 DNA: TGTGCCTGGAGTCGGGGGGGCACAAGTGGCTACACCATC.

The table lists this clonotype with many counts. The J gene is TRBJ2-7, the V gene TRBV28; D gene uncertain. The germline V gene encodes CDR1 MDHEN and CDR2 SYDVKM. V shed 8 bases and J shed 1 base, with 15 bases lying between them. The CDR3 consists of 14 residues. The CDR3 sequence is CASQTRALSYEQYF. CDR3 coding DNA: TGTGCCAGCCAAACTCGAGCGCTGTCCTACGAGCAGTACTTC. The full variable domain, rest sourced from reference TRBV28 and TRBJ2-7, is DVKVTQSSRYLVKRTGEKVFLECVQDMDHENMFWYRQDPGLGLRLIYFSYDVKMKEKGDIPEGYSVSREKKERFSLILESASTNQTSMYLCASQTRALSYEQYFGPGTRLTVT.

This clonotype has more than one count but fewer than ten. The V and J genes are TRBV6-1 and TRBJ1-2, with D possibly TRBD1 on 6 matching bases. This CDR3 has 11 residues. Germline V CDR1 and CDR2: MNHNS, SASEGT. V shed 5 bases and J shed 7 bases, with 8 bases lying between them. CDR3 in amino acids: CASSTGSGYTF. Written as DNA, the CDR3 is TGTGCCAGCAGTACAGGGTCTGGCTACACCTTC.

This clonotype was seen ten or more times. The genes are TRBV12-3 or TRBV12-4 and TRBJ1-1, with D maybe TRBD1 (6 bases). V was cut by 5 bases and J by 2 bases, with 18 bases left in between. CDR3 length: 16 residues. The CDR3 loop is CASSPGLRGTNTEAFF. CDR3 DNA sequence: TGTGCCAGCAGTCCCGGGTTGAGGGGGACCAACACTGAAGCTTTCTTT.

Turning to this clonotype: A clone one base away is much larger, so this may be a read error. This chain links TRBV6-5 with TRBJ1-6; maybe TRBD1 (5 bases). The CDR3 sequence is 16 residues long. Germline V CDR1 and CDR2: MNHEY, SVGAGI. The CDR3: CASSYSTQQDNSPLNF. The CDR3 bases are TGTGCCAGCAGTTACTCGACCCAACAGGATAATTCACCCCTCAACTTT.

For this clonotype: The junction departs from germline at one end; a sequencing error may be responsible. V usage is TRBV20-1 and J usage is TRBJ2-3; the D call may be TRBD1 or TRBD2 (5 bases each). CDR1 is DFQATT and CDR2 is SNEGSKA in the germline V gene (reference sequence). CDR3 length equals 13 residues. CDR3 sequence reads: CSARRGSPDTQYF. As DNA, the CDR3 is TGCAGTGCTAGGAGGGGCTCGCCGGATACACAGTATTTT.

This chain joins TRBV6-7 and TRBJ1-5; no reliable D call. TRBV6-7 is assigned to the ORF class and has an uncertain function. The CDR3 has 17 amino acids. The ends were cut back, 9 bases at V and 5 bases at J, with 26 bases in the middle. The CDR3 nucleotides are TGTGCCAGGCCACCAGAAAAACCGCTCCGATTGTATCAGCCCCAGCATTTT. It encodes CARPPEKPLRLYQPQHF.

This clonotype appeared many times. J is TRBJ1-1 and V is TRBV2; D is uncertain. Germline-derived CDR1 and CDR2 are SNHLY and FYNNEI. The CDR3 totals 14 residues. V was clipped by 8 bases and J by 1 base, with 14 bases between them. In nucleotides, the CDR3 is TGTGCCAGCCGCGTTGAGACGGGGAACACTGAAGCTTTCTTT. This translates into CASRVETGNTEAFF. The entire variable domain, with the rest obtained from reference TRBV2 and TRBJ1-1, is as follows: EPEVTQTPSHQVTQMGQEVILRCVPISNHLYFYWYRQILGQKVEFLVSFYNNEISEKSEIFDDQFSVERPDGSNFTLKIRSTKLEDSAMYFCASRVETGNTEAFFGQGTRLTVV.

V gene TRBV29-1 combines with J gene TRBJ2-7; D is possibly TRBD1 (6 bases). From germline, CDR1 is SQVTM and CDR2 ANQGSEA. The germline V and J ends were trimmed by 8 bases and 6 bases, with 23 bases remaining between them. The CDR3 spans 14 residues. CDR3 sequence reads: CSYRDIQHPSEQYF. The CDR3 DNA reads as TGCAGCTACCGGGACATCCAACACCCCAGCGAGCAGTACTTC.

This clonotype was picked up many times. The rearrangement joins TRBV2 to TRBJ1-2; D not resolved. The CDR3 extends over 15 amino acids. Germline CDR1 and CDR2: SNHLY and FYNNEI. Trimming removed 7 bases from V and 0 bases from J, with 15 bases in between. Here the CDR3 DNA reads TGTGCCAGCACCGAAGGGCAGAGAGCTAACTATGGCTACACCTTC. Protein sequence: CASTEGQRANYGYTF.

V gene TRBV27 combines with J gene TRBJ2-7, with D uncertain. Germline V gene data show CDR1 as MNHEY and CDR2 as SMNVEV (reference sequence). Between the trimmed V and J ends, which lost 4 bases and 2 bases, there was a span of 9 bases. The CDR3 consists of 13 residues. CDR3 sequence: CASSSAAPYEQYF. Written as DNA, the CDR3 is TGTGCCAGCAGTTCAGCAGCACCCTACGAGCAGTACTTC.

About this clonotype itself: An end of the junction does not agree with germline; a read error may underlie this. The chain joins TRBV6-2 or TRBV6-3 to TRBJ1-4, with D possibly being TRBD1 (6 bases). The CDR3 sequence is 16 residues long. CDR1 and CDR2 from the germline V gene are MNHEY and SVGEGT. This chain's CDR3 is CASSYSFGGRGEKPFF. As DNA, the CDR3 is TGTGCCAGCAGTTACAGTTTCGGGGGCCGTGGTGAAAAACCGTTTTTT.

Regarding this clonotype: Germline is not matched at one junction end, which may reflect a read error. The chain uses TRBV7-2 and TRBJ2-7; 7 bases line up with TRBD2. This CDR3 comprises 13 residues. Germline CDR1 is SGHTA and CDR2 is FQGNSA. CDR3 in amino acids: CANSLAGAYEQYF. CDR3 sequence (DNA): TGTGCCAACAGCTTGGCGGGAGCCTACGAGCAGTACTTC.

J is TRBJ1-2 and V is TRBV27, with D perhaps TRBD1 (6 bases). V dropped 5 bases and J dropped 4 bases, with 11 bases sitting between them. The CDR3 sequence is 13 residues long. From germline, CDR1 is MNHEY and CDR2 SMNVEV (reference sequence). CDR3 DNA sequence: TGTGCCAGCAGTAAAACAGGGCTCTATGGCTACACCTTC. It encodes CASSKTGLYGYTF.

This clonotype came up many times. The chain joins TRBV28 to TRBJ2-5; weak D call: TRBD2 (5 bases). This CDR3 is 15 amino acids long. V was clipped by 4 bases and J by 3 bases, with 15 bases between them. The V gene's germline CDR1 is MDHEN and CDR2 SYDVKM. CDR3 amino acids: CASSYGRRQKETQYF. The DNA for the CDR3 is TGTGCCAGCAGTTACGGGCGGAGGCAAAAAGAGACCCAGTACTTC.

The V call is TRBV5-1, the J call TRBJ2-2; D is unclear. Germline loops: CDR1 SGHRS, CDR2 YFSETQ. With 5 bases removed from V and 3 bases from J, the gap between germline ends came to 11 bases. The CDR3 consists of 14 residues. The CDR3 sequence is CASSTAAHTGELFF. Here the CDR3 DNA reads TGCGCCAGCAGTACGGCAGCACACACCGGGGAGCTGTTTTTT.